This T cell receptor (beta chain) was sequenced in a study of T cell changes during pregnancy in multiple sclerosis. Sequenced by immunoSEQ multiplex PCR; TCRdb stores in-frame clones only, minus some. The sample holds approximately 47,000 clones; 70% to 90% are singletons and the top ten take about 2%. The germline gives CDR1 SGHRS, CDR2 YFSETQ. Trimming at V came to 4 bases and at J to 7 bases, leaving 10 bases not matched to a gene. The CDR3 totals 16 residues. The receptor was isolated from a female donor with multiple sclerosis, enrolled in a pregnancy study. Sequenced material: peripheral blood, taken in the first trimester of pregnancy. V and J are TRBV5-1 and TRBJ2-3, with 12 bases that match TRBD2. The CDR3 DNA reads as TGCGCCAGCAGCGACCCTAGCGGGGGGGCCTTTAATACGCAGTATTTT. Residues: CASSDPSGGAFNTQYF.